The TCR beta chain described here comes from a study of blood T cell repertoires in COVID-19. Study in general: Material from acute and convalescent COVID-19 was sourced from the United States, Italy and Spain. From T cells, B-cell-depleted T cells, or PBMCs came the material, which was cDNA or gDNA.

In the original workflow: Nucleated cell counts were estimated from reference gene primer amplification. The protocol was immunoSEQ multiplex PCR, while the TCRdb copy is restricted to in-frame clones and leaves out a portion. V and J calls and clone size are those listed in that table; D and trimming were worked out from the DNA. This sample has roughly 280,000 clones, with around 86% found just once. Germline trimming cut 1 base from V and 4 bases from J; bases unmatched to any gene: 3. From germline, CDR1 is SGHTA and CDR2 FQGNSA. The CDR3 has 15 amino acids. Sequenced material: peripheral blood. This chain joins TRBV7-2 and TRBJ2-1; 8 bases fit TRBD2. This clonotype was sampled from a man aged 18 to 35 with active or convalescent COVID-19. The CDR3 loop reads CASSLDGGDYNEQFF. The CDR3 DNA follows: TGTGCCAGCAGCTTAGACGGGGGGGATTACAATGAGCAGTTCTTC. The whole variable domain, remainder taken from reference TRBV7-2 and TRBJ2-1, is GAGVSQSPSNKVTEKGKDVELRCDPISGHTALYWYRQSLGQGLEFLIYFQGNSAPDKSGLPSDRFSAERTGGSVSTLTIQRTQQEDSAVYLCASSLDGGDYNEQFFGPGTRLTVL.